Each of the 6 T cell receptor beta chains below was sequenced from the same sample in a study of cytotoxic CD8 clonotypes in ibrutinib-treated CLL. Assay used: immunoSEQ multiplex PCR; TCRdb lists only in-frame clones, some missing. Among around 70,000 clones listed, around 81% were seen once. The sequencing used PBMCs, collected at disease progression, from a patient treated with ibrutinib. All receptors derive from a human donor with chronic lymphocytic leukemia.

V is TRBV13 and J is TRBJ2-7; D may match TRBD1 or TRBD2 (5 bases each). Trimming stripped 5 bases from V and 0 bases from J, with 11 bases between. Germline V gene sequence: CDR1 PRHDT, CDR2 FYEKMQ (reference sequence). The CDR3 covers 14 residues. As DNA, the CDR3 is TGTGCCAGCAGCGGGACGGATATCTCCTACGAGCAGTACTTC. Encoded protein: CASSGTDISYEQYF.

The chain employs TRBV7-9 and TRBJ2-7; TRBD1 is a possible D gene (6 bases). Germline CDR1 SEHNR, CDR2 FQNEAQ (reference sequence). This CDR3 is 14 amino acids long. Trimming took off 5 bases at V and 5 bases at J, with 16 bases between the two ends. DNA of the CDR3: TGTGCCAGCAGCCAAACAGGGCCCTGGGACGAGCAGTACTTC. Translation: CASSQTGPWDEQYF.

CDR3 protein: CASSIGRVSYNEQFF. CDR3 nucleotides: TGTGCCAGTAGTATCGGGCGGGTCAGCTACAATGAGCAGTTCTTC. The J gene is TRBJ2-1, the V gene TRBV19, with D possibly matching TRBD2 (5 bases). V was shortened by 3 bases and J by 3 bases, with 12 bases between the two germline ends. CDR1 LNHDA and CDR2 SQIVND come from the germline V gene (reference sequence). The CDR3 extends over 15 amino acids.

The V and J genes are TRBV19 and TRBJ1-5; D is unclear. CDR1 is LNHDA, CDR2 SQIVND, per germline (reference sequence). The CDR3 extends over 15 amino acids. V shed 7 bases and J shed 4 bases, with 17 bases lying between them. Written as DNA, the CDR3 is TGTGCCAGTATCCAAGGTGGTCGAGCAAATCAGCCCCAGCATTTT. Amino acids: CASIQGGRANQPQHF.

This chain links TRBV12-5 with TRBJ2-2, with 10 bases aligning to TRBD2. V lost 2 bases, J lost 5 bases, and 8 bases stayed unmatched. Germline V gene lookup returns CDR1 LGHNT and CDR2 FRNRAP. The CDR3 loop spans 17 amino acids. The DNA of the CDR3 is TGTGCTAGTGGTTTGAGCCCGGGACTAGCGATTACCGGGGAGCTGTTTTTT. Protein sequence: CASGLSPGLAITGELFF.

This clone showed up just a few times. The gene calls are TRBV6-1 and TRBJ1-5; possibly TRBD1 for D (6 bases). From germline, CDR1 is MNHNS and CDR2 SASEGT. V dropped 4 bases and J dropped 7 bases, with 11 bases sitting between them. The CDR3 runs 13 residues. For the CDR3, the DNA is TGTGCCAGCAGTGCCAGGGGTGGACAGCCCCAGCATTTT. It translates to CASSARGGQPQHF.